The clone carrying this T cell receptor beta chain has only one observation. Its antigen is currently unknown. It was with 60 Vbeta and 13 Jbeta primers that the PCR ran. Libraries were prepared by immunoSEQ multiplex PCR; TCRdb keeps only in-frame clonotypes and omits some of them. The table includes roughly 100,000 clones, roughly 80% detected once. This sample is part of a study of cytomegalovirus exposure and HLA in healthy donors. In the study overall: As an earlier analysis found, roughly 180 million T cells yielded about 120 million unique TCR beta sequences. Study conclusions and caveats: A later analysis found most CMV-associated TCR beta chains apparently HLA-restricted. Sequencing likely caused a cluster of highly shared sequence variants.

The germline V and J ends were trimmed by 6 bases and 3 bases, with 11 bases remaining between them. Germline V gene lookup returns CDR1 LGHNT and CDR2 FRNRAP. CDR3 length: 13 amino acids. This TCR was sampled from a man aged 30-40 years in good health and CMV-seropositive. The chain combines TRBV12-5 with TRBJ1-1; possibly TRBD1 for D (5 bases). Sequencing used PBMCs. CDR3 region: CASGTGLYTEAFF. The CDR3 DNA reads TGTGCTAGTGGAACGGGACTTTACACTGAAGCTTTCTTT.